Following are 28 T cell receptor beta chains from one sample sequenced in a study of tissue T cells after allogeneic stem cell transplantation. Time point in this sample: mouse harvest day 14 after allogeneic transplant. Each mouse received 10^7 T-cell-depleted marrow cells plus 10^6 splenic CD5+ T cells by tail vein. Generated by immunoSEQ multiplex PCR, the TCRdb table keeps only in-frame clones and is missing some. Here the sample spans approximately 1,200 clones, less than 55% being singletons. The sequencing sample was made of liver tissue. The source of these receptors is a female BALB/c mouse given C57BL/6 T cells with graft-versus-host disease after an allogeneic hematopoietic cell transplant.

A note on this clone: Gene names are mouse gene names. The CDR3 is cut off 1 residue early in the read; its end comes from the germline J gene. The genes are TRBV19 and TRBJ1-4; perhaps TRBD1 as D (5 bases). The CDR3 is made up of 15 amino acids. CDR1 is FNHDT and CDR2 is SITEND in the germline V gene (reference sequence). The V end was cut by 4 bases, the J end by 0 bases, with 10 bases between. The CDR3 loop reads CASSPVTVSNERLFF. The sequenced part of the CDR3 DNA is TGTGCCAGCAGTCCCGTGACAGTTTCCAACGAAAGATTATTT.

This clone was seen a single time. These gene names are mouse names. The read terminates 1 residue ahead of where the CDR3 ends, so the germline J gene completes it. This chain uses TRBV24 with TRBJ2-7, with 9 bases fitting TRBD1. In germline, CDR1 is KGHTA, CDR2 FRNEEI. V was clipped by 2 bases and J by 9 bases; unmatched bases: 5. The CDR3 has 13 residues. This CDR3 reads CASSLDGGQGQYF. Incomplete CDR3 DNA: TGTGCCAGCAGTCTGGATGGGGGACAGGGACAGTAC.

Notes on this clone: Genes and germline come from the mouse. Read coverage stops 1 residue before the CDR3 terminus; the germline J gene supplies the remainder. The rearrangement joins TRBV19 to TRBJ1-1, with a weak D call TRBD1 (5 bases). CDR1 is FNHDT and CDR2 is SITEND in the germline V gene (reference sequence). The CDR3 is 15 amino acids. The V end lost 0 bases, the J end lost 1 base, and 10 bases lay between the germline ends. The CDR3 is CASSIAMGRNTEVFF. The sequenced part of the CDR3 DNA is TGTGCCAGCAGTATAGCTATGGGGCGGAACACAGAAGTCTTC.

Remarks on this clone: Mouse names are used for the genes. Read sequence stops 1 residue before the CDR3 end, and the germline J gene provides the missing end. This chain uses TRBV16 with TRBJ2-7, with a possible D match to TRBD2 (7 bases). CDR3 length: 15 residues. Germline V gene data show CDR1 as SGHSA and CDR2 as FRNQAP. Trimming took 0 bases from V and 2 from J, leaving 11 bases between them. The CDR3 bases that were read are TGTGCAAGCAGCTTAGAGGAGGGGGGGACCTATGAACAGTAC. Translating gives CASSLEEGGTYEQY. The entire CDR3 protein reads CASSLEEGGTYEQYF.

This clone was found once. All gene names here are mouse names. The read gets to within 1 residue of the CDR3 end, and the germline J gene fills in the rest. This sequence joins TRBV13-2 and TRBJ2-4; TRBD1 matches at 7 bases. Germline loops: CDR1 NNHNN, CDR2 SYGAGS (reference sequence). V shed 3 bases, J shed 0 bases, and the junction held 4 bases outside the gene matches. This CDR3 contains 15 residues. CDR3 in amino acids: CASGGGQPSQNTLYF. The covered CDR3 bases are TGTGCCAGCGGTGGGGGACAGCCTAGTCAAAACACCTTGTAC.

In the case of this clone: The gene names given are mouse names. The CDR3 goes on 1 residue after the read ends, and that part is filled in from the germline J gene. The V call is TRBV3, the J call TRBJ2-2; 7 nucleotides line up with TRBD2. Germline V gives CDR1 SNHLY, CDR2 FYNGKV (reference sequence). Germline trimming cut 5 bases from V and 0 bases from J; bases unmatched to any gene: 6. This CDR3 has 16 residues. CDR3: CASSPRLGANTGQLYF. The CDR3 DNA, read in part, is TGTGCCAGCAGCCCGCGACTGGGAGCAAACACCGGGCAGCTCTAC.

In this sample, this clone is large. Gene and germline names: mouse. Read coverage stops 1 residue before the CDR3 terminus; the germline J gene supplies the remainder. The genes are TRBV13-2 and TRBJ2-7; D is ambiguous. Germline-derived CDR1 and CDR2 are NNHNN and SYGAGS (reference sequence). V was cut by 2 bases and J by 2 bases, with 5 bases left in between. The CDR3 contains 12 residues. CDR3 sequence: CASGEQTYEQYF. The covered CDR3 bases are TGTGCCAGCGGTGAACAAACCTATGAACAGTAC.

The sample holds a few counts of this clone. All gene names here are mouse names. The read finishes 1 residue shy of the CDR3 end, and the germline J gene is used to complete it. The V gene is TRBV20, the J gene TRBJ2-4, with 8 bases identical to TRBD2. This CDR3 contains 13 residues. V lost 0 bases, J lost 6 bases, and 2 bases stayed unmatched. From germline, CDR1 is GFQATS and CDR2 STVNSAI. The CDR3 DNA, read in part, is TGTGGTGCTAGGGAGGGACTGGTGAACACCTTGTAC. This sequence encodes CGAREGLVNTLY. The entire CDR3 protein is CGAREGLVNTLYF.

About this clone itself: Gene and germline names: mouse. CDR3 in amino acids: CASSRPGTGRGTGQLYF. Incomplete CDR3 DNA: TGTGCCAGCAGTCGCCCCGGGACAGGGAGGGGCACCGGGCAGCTCTAC. J is TRBJ2-2 and V is TRBV15; 9 positions agree with TRBD1. The CDR3 end falls 1 residue outside the read, so it is completed with the germline J gene. V lost 5 bases to trimming and J lost 4 bases; unmatched junction nucleotides: 11. Looked up from germline, CDR1 is SGHND and CDR2 is FRSKSL. The length of the CDR3 is 17 residues. The full variable domain, with the rest looked up from reference TRBV15 and TRBJ2-2, is DAGVTQTPRHEVAEKGQTIILKCEPVSGHNDLFWYRQTKIQGLELLSYFRSKSLMEDGGAFKDRFKAEMLNSSFSTLKIQPTEPKDSAVYLCASSRPGTGRGTGQLYFGEGSKLTVL.

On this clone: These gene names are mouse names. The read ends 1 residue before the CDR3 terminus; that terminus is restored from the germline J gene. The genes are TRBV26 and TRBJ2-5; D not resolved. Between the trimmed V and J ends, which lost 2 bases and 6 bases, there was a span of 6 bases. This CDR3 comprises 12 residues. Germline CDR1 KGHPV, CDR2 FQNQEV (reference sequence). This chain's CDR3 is CASSLGRDTQYF. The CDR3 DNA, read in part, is TGTGCCAGCAGTCTGGGGAGGGACACCCAGTAC.

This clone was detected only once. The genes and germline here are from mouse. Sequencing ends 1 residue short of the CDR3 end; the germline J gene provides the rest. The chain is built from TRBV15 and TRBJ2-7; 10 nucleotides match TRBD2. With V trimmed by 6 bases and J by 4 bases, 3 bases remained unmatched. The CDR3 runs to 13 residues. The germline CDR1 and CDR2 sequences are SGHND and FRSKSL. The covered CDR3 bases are TGTGCCAGCAGGCCGGGACTGGGGTATGAACAGTAC. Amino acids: CASRPGLGYEQY. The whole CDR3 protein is CASRPGLGYEQYF.

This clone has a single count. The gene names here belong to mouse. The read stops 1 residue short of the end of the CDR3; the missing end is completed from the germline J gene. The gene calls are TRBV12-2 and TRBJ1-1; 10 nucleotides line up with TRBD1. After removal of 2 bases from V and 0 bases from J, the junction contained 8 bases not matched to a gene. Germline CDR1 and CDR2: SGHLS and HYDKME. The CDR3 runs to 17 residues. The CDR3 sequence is CASSQPGQGPANTEVFF. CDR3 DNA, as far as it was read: TGTGCCAGCTCTCAACCGGGACAGGGGCCGGCAAACACAGAAGTCTTC.

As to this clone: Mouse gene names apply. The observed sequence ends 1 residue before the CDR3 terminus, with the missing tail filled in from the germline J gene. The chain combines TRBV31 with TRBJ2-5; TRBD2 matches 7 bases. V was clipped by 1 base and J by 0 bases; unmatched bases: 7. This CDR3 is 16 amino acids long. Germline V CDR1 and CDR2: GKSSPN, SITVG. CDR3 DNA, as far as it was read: TGTGCCTGGAGTCCCCGACTGGGTCGTAACCAAGACACCCAGTAC. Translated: CAWSPRLGRNQDTQY. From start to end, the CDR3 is CAWSPRLGRNQDTQYF.

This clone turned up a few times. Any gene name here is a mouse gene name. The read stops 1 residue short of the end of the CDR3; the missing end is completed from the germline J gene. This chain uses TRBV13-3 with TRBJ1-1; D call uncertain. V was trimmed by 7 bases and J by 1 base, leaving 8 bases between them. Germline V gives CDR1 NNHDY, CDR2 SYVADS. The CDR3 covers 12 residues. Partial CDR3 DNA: TGTGCCAGCCGACGACAAAACACAGAAGTCTTC. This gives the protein CASRRQNTEVF. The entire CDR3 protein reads CASRRQNTEVFF.

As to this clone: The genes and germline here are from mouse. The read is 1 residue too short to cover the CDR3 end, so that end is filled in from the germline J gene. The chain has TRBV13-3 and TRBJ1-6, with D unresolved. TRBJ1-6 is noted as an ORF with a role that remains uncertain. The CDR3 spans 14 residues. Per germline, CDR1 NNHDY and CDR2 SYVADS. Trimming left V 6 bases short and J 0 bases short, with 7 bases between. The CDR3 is CASTDGSYNSPLYF. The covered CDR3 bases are TGTGCCAGCACTGACGGTTCCTATAATTCGCCCCTCTAC.

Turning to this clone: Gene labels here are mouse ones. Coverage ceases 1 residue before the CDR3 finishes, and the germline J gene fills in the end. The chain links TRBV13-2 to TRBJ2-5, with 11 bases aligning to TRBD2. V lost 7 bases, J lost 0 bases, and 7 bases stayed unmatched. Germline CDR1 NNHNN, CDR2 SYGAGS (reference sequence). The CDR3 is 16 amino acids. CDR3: CASSRGLGVNQDTQYF. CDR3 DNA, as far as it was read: TGTGCCAGCAGCCGGGGACTGGGGGTTAACCAAGACACCCAGTAC.

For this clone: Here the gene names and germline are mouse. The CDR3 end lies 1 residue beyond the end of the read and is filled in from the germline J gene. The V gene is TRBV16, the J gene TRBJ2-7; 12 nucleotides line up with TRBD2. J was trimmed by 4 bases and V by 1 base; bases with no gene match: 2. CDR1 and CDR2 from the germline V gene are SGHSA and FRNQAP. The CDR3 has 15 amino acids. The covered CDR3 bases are TGTGCAAGCAGCTTAGCCGGGACTGGGGGGTATGAACAGTAC. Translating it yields CASSLAGTGGYEQY. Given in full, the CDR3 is CASSLAGTGGYEQYF.

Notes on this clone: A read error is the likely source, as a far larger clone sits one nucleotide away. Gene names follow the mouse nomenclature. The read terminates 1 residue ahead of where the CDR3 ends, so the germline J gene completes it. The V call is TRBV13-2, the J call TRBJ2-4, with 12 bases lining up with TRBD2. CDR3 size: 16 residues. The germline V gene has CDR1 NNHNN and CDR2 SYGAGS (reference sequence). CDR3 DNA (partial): TGTACCAGCGGTGAGGGACTGGGGGGCCGTCAAAACACCTTGTAC. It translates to CTSGEGLGGRQNTLY. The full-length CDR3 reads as CTSGEGLGGRQNTLYF.

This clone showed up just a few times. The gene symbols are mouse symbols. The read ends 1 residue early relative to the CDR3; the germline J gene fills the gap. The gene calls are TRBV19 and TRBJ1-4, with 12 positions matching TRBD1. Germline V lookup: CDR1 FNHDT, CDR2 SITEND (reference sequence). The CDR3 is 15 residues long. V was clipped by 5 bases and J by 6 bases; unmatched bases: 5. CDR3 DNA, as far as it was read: TGTGCCAGCAGGCCCGGGACAGGGGGCGACGAAAGATTATTT. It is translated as CASRPGTGGDERLF. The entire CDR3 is CASRPGTGGDERLFF.

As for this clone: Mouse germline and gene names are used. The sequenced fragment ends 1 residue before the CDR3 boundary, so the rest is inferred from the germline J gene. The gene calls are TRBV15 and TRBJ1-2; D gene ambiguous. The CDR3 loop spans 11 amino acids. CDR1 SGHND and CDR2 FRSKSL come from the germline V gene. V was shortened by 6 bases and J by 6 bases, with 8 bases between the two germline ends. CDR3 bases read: TGTGCCAGCAGCCTGTTGGCCGACTACACC. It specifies CASSLLADYT. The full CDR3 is CASSLLADYTF.

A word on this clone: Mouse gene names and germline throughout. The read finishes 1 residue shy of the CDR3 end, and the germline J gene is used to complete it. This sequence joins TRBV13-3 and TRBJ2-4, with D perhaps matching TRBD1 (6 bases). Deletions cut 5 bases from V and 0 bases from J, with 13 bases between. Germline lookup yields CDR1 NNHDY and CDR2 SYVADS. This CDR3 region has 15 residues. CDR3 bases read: TGTGCCAGCAGGACTCGGACAGTTAGTCAAAACACCTTGTAC. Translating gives CASRTRTVSQNTLY. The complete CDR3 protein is CASRTRTVSQNTLYF. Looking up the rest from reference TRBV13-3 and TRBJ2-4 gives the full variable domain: EAAVTQSPRSKVAVTGGKVTLSCHQTNNHDYMYWYRQDTGHGLRLIHYSYVADSTEKGDIPDGYKASRPSQENFSLILELASLSQTAVYFCASRTRTVSQNTLYFGAGTRLSVL.

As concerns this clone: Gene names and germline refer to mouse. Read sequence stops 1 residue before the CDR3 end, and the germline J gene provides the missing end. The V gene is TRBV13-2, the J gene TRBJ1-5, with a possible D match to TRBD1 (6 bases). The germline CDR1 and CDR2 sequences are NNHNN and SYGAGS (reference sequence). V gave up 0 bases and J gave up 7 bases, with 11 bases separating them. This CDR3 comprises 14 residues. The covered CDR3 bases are TGTGCCAGCGGTGATGCAAGGGACACACAGGCTCCGCTT. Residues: CASGDARDTQAPL. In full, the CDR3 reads CASGDARDTQAPLF.

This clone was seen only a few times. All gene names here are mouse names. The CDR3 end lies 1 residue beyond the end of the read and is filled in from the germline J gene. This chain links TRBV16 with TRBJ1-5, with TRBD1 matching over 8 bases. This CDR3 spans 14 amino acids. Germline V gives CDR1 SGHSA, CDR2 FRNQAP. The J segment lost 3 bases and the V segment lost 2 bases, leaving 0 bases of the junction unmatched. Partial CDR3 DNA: TGTGCAAGCAGCTTACAGGGGGCCAACCAGGCTCCGCTT. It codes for CASSLQGANQAPL. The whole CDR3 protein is CASSLQGANQAPLF.

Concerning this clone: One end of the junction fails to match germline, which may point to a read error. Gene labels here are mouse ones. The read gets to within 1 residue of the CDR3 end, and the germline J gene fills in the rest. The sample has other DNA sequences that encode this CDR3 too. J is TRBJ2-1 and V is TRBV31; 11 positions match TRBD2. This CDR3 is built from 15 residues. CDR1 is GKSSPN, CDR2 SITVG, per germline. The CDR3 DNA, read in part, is TGTGCTTGGAGCCACTGGGGGGGCGCGGGTGCTGAGCAGTTC. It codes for CAWSHWGGAGAEQF. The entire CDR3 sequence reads CAWSHWGGAGAEQFF. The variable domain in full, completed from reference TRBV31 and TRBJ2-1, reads AQTIHQWPVAEIKAVGSPLSLGCTIKGKSSPNLYWYWQATGGTLQQLFYSITVGQVESVVQLNLSASRPKDDQFILSTEKLLLSHSGFYLCAWSHWGGAGAEQFFGPGTRLTVL.

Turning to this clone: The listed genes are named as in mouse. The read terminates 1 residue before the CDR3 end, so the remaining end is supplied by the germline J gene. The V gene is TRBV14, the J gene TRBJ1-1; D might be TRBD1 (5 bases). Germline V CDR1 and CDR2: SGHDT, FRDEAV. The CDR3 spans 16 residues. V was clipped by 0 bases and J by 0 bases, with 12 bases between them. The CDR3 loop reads CASSFWGNGANTEVFF. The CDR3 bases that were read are TGTGCCAGCAGTTTCTGGGGGAACGGAGCAAACACAGAAGTCTTC. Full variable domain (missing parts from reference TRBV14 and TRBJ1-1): EAGVTQSPRYAVLQEGQAVSFWCDPISGHDTLYWYQQPRDQGPQLLVYFRDEAVIDNSQLPSDRFSAVRPKGTNSTLKIQSAKQGDTATYLCASSFWGNGANTEVFFGKGTRLTVV.

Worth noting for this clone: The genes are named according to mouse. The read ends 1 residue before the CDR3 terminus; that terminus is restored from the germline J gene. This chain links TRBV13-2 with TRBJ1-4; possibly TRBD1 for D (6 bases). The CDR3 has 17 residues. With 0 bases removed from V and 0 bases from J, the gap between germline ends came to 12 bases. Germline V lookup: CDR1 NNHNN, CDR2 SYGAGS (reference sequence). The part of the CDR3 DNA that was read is TGTGCCAGCGGTGATGCAAACAGGGTAATTTCCAACGAAAGATTATTT. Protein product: CASGDANRVISNERLF. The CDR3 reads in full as CASGDANRVISNERLFF.

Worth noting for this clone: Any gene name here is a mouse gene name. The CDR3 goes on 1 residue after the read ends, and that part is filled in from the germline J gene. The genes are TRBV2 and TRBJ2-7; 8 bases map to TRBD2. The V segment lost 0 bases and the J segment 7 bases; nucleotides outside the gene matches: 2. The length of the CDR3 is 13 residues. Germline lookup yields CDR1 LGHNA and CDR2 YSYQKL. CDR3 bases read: TGTGCCAGCAGCCAAGACTGGGGGGTGGAACAGTAC. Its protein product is CASSQDWGVEQY. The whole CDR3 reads CASSQDWGVEQYF.

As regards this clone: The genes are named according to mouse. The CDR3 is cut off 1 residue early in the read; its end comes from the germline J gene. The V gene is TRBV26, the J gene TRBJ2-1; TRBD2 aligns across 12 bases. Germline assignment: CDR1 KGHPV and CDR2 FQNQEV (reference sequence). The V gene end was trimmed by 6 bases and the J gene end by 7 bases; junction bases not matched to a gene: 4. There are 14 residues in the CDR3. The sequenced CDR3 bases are TGTGCCAGCAGCGGGACTGGGGGGTGGGCTGAGCAGTTC. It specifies CASSGTGGWAEQF. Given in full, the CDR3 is CASSGTGGWAEQFF. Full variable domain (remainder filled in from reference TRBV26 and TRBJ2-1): NSKVIQTPRYLVKGQGQKAKMRCIPEKGHPVVFWYQQNKNNEFKFLINFQNQEVLQQIDMTEKRFSAECPSNSPCSLEIQSSEAGDSALYLCASSGTGGWAEQFFGPGTRLTVL.